A single sample is the source of the 13 T cell receptor beta chains below, sequenced in a study of OX40 agonist ivuxolimab in advanced cancers. TCRdb keeps only in-frame clones here, not all; method: immunoSEQ multiplex PCR. Among 70,000 to 95,000 clones listed, under 95% were seen once. Sequences were derived from CD4+ or CD8+ T cells sorted from blood, sampled in a trial of the OX40 agonist ivuxolimab. These receptor sequences come from an adult with an advanced solid tumor such as melanoma, head and neck, liver or kidney cancer.

For this clone: At one end the junction does not follow the germline gene, possibly because of a read error. The V gene is TRBV28, the J gene TRBJ1-3, with TRBD1 identical over 7 bases. CDR3 length: 12 residues. Germline assignment: CDR1 MDHEN and CDR2 SYDVKM. The CDR3 DNA follows: TGTGCCAGCAGTTTATACTCCGGGACAGAGTTTTTT. Amino acids: CASSLYSGTEFF.

The gene calls are TRBV6-5 and TRBJ2-1; TRBD2 is a possible D gene (5 bases). The ends were cut back, 2 bases at V and 5 bases at J, with 16 bases in the middle. The CDR3 contains 16 residues. The germline V gene has CDR1 MNHEY and CDR2 SVGAGI. The CDR3 DNA is TGTGCCAGCAGTTACGGCCGGGAATTACGGGACAATGAGCAGTTCTTC. Translation: CASSYGRELRDNEQFF.

The V and J genes are TRBV11-2 and TRBJ2-1; D remains unclear. The V and J ends lost 5 bases and 7 bases respectively, with 12 bases between them. The CDR3 loop spans 13 amino acids. Germline V CDR1 and CDR2: SGHAT, FQNNGV. The CDR3 region is CASSPRFINEQFF. The DNA for the CDR3 is TGTGCCAGCAGCCCACGGTTTATTAATGAGCAGTTCTTC.

The J gene is TRBJ2-5, the V gene TRBV28; the match to TRBD2 covers 9 bases. The CDR3 loop spans 19 amino acids. Germline V gene lookup returns CDR1 MDHEN and CDR2 SYDVKM. V lost 3 bases and J lost 2; bases outside the gene matches: 16. CDR3: CASSLTAGGPRVGQETQYF. The DNA of the CDR3 is TGTGCCAGCAGTTTGACGGCGGGAGGGCCGCGGGTGGGGCAAGAGACCCAGTACTTC.

This chain links TRBV5-1 with TRBJ1-2; no definite D call. V dropped 0 bases and J dropped 4 bases, with 10 bases sitting between them. Germline loops: CDR1 SGHRS, CDR2 YFSETQ. This CDR3 has 14 amino acids. The CDR3 sequence: CASSLDGSGYGYTF. The CDR3 DNA follows: TGCGCCAGCAGCTTGGACGGGTCGGGCTATGGCTACACCTTC. The full variable domain, completed using reference TRBV5-1 and TRBJ1-2, is KAGVTQTPRYLIKTRGQQVTLSCSPISGHRSVSWYQQTPGQGLQFLFEYFSETQRNKGNFPGRFSGRQFSNSRSEMNVSTLELGDSALYLCASSLDGSGYGYTFGSGTRLTVV.

J is TRBJ2-5 and V is TRBV15; D is unresolved. The CDR3 totals 13 residues. Germline V CDR1 and CDR2: LNHNV, YYDKDF (reference sequence). The V end lost 0 bases, the J end lost 5 bases, and 7 bases lay between the germline ends. This chain's CDR3 is CATSRDASETQYF. The CDR3 nucleotides read TGTGCCACCAGCAGAGACGCATCGGAGACCCAGTACTTC.

V gene TRBV14 combines with J gene TRBJ2-1; D perhaps matches TRBD2 (6 bases). The CDR3 extends over 14 amino acids. Trimming removed 2 bases from V and 2 bases from J, with 7 bases in between. CDR1 SGHDN and CDR2 FVKESK come from the germline V gene. The CDR3: CASSQPGAYNEQFF. CDR3 nucleotide sequence: TGTGCCAGCAGCCAACCGGGGGCCTACAATGAGCAGTTCTTC.

The gene calls are TRBV5-1 and TRBJ1-2; 11 nucleotides match TRBD1. The CDR3 spans 14 residues. With V trimmed by 3 bases and J by 4 bases, 2 bases remained unmatched. Per the germline V gene, CDR1 is SGHRS and CDR2 is YFSETQ. In DNA, the CDR3 is TGCGCCAGCAGCTCCGGGACAGGGGGCTATGGCTACACCTTC. It encodes CASSSGTGGYGYTF. The entire variable domain, with the rest obtained from reference TRBV5-1 and TRBJ1-2, is as follows: KAGVTQTPRYLIKTRGQQVTLSCSPISGHRSVSWYQQTPGQGLQFLFEYFSETQRNKGNFPGRFSGRQFSNSRSEMNVSTLELGDSALYLCASSSGTGGYGYTFGSGTRLTVV.

The gene calls are TRBV7-2 and TRBJ1-2, with 7 nucleotides matching TRBD1. Per the germline V gene, CDR1 is SGHTA and CDR2 is FQGNSA. V was clipped by 0 bases and J by 6 bases; unmatched bases: 1. The CDR3 loop spans 13 amino acids. CDR3 nucleotide sequence: TGTGCCAGCAGCTTAGCGACAGGGAATGGCTACACCTTC. It is translated as CASSLATGNGYTF.

The rearrangement joins TRBV6-5 to TRBJ1-4, with no clear D. V was shortened by 4 bases and J by 0 bases, with 12 bases between the two germline ends. The germline V gene encodes CDR1 MNHEY and CDR2 SVGAGI. This CDR3 has 16 amino acids. CDR3 DNA sequence: TGTGCCAGCAGTTCCCGCCACATATCAACTAATGAAAAACTGTTTTTT. Translated: CASSSRHISTNEKLFF.

The chain links TRBV30 to TRBJ2-1; the D is unclear. CDR3 length: 14 amino acids. The germline gives CDR1 GTSNPN, CDR2 SVGIG (reference sequence). The V gene lost 5 bases and the J gene lost 4 bases, with 15 bases spanning the gap. CDR3 bases: TGTGCCTGGGGGTTGGGTGCCGTGTACAATGAGCAGTTCTTC. It is translated as CAWGLGAVYNEQFF.

The J gene is TRBJ2-7, the V gene TRBV18; 7 positions match TRBD1. Germline CDR1 reads KGHSH; CDR2 reads LQKENI. Germline trimming cut 8 bases from V and 2 bases from J; bases unmatched to any gene: 9. The CDR3 loop spans 14 amino acids. For the CDR3, the DNA is TGTGCCAGCAAAAGGCCTGGGACAGCCTACGAGCAGTACTTC. This codes for CASKRPGTAYEQYF. The whole variable domain, filled in from reference TRBV18 and TRBJ2-7, reads NAGVMQNPRHLVRRRGQEARLRCSPMKGHSHVYWYRQLPEEGLKFMVYLQKENIIDESGMPKERFSAEFPKEGPSILRIQQVVRGDSAAYFCASKRPGTAYEQYFGPGTRLTVT.

The rearrangement links TRBV15 to TRBJ2-7, with TRBD2 as a possible D gene (6 bases). V was shortened by 0 bases and J by 6 bases, with 15 bases between the two germline ends. This CDR3 spans 15 amino acids. Germline CDR1 LNHNV, CDR2 YYDKDF (reference sequence). The CDR3 loop reads CATSRDRGLEFEQYF. CDR3 DNA: TGTGCCACCAGCAGAGATCGGGGACTCGAGTTCGAGCAGTACTTC.